Shown below are 16 T cell receptor beta chains from a single sample sequenced in a study of T-cell memory formation after mild COVID-19. TCRdb re-called the 5' RACE reads through MiXCR, storing one row per CDR3 protein. The table shows approximately 430,000 distinct CDR3 sequences, with about 25% occurring only once. Sequencing was done on a sample of PBMCs or a T cell subset sorted from them (not recorded which). The source is an adult woman who had mild COVID-19 (a few samples of this study predate the infection). Cell type and time point are not known.

This clonotype was counted many times. The chain is built from TRBV5-1 and TRBJ1-2; no clear D. The CDR3 is made up of 13 amino acids. V was clipped by 0 bases and J by 1 base, with 4 bases between them. CDR1 and CDR2 from the germline V gene are SGHRS and YFSETQ. In DNA form, the CDR3 reads TGCGCCAGCAGCTTGGATCGTAACTATGGCTACACCTTC. It codes for CASSLDRNYGYTF.

This clonotype showed up just a few times. This sequence joins TRBV20-1 and TRBJ1-1; D is ambiguous. Germline CDR1 and CDR2: DFQATT and SNEGSKA (reference sequence). The CDR3 loop spans 11 amino acids. V was cut by 7 bases and J by 2 bases, with 8 bases left in between. DNA for the CDR3: TGCAGTGTAAGTGATAACACTGAAGCTTTCTTT. Translation: CSVSDNTEAFF.

This clonotype showed up just once. The CDR3 region is CASSVAGGRTGELFF. DNA of the CDR3: TGTGCCAGCAGTGTAGCGGGAGGGCGGACCGGGGAGCTGTTTTTT. V gene TRBV25-1 combines with J gene TRBJ2-2; TRBD2 matches 11 bases. Unmatched junction bases numbered 3, after V lost 4 bases and J lost 5 bases. The germline V gene encodes CDR1 MGHDK and CDR2 SYGVNS. The CDR3 contains 15 residues.

V usage is TRBV18 and J usage is TRBJ2-1, with 12 bases lining up with TRBD1. V gave up 3 bases and J gave up 7 bases; unmatched junction bases: 4. Germline V gives CDR1 KGHSH, CDR2 LQKENI. The CDR3 consists of 15 residues. CDR3 loop: CASSPGQGAENEQFF. The DNA for the CDR3 is TGTGCCAGCTCACCGGGACAGGGGGCTGAGAATGAGCAGTTCTTC. The complete variable domain, with remaining parts taken from reference TRBV18 and TRBJ2-1, reads NAGVMQNPRHLVRRRGQEARLRCSPMKGHSHVYWYRQLPEEGLKFMVYLQKENIIDESGMPKERFSAEFPKEGPSILRIQQVVRGDSAAYFCASSPGQGAENEQFFGPGTRLTVL.

The chain uses TRBV3-1 and TRBJ2-7; TRBD2 aligns across 13 bases. The germline CDR1 and CDR2 sequences are LGHDT and YNNKEL (reference sequence). Trimming at V came to 6 bases and at J to 3 bases, leaving 5 bases not matched to a gene. This CDR3 contains 15 residues. The CDR3 DNA sequence: TGTGCCAGCAGTCTAGGACTAGCGGGGGACTACGAGCAGTACTTC. Translated, it gives CASSLGLAGDYEQYF.

The sample holds a few counts of this clonotype. The chain recombines TRBV6-2 or TRBV6-3 with TRBJ2-4, with unresolved D. Trimming left V 5 bases short and J 0 bases short, with 8 bases between. CDR1 is MNHEY and CDR2 is SVGEGT in the germline V gene. The CDR3 is made up of 14 amino acids. CDR3 sequence (DNA): TGTGCCAGCAGTAAACCTCTAGCCAAAAACATTCAGTACTTC. Residues: CASSKPLAKNIQYF.

This clonotype was found a few times. The chain links TRBV20-1 to TRBJ2-4, with TRBD2 identical over 13 bases. CDR3 length: 16 residues. Losses at the gene ends were 7 bases for V and 0 bases for J; bases not matched to a gene: 6. Germline V gives CDR1 DFQATT, CDR2 SNEGSKA (reference sequence). CDR3 DNA sequence: TGCAGTGTCGGGACTAGCGGGGAGCTAGCCAAAAACATTCAGTACTTC. It translates to CSVGTSGELAKNIQYF.

The chain recombines TRBV4-1 with TRBJ2-2, with D hard to call. Between the trimmed V and J ends, which lost 0 bases and 5 bases, there was a span of 7 bases. The CDR3 has 14 amino acids. The V gene's germline CDR1 is MGHRA and CDR2 YSYEKL. The CDR3 bases are TGCGCCAGCAGCCAAGATCGAGCAACCGGGGAGCTGTTTTTT. This translates into CASSQDRATGELFF.

This chain connects TRBV12-3 or TRBV12-4 to TRBJ1-5; D is possibly TRBD1 (5 bases). V was cut by 8 bases and J by 4 bases, with 12 bases left in between. The CDR3 is 13 amino acids. CDR3 loop: CASGDRGNQPQHF. The CDR3 nucleotides read TGTGCCAGCGGGGACCGAGGTAATCAGCCCCAGCATTTT.

CDR3 amino acids: CASSLIGRLNTGELFF. CDR3 nucleotide sequence: TGTGCCAGCAGTTTAATCGGGAGACTGAACACCGGGGAGCTGTTTTTT. The chain has TRBV27 and TRBJ2-2, with D possibly matching TRBD2 (6 bases). Germline-derived CDR1 and CDR2 are MNHEY and SMNVEV (reference sequence). The CDR3 consists of 16 residues. The V end lost 2 bases, the J end lost 1 base, and 11 bases lay between the germline ends.

This clonotype was observed a handful of times. The V and J genes are TRBV9 and TRBJ2-3; 12 nucleotides line up with TRBD2. This CDR3 comprises 15 residues. Unmatched junction bases numbered 8, after V lost 4 bases and J lost 8 bases. The germline V gene has CDR1 SGDLS and CDR2 YYNGEE. This CDR3 reads CASSPDGLAGTTQYF. CDR3 nucleotides: TGTGCCAGCAGCCCGGACGGACTAGCGGGGACTACGCAGTATTTT. Complete variable domain (other parts from reference TRBV9 and TRBJ2-3): DSGVTQTPKHLITATGQRVTLRCSPRSGDLSVYWYQQSLDQGLQFLIQYYNGEERAKGNILERFSAQQFPDLHSELNLSSLELGDSALYFCASSPDGLAGTTQYFGPGTRLTVL.

This clonotype was found a few times. This sequence joins TRBV29-1 and TRBJ2-5; 15 bases agree with TRBD2. Looked up from germline, CDR1 is SQVTM and CDR2 is ANQGSEA. The trim removed 5 bases at V and 13 bases at J, leaving 8 bases unmatched. The CDR3 loop spans 13 amino acids. This CDR3 is CSVRGLAGGRGYF. The CDR3 nucleotides read TGCAGCGTTAGGGGACTAGCGGGGGGCCGCGGGTACTTC.

In the case of this clonotype: A read error may produce the germline difference seen at one junction end. The chain carries TRBV11-3 and TRBJ1-1; 7 nucleotides agree with TRBD1. The CDR3 is 14 amino acids. Germline CDR1 SGHNT, CDR2 YENEEA. The CDR3 bases are TGTGCCAGCAGCCTAGACAGGGTTGCCACTGAAGCTTTCTTT. Translating gives CASSLDRVATEAFF.

V usage is TRBV30 and J usage is TRBJ1-6; perhaps TRBD1 as D (6 bases). From germline, CDR1 is GTSNPN and CDR2 SVGIG (reference sequence). This CDR3 contains 15 residues. V gave up 0 bases and J gave up 10 bases, with 16 bases separating them. The CDR3 nucleotides are TGTGCCTGGAGTGTACGAAAGGGTGGGGGCTCACCCCTCCACTTT. It encodes CAWSVRKGGGSPLHF.

In this sample, this clonotype turned up a few times. This sequence joins TRBV5-6 and TRBJ1-1, with 8 nucleotides matching TRBD1. Per germline, CDR1 SGHDT and CDR2 YYEEEE. Losses at the gene ends were 4 bases for V and 5 bases for J; bases not matched to a gene: 7. The CDR3 is made up of 14 amino acids. The CDR3: CASSMTGARTEAFF. DNA of the CDR3: TGTGCCAGCAGCATGACAGGGGCGAGGACTGAAGCTTTCTTT.

V gene TRBV10-3 combines with J gene TRBJ1-1, with D possibly TRBD1 on 6 matching bases. The CDR3 length is 12 residues. The V gene's germline CDR1 is ENHRY and CDR2 SYGVKD. Between the trimmed V and J ends, which lost 6 bases and 6 bases, there was a span of 11 bases. The CDR3 coding sequence is TGTGCCATCAGAACCGGGGGCTCTGAAGCTTTCTTT. Translating gives CAIRTGGSEAFF.